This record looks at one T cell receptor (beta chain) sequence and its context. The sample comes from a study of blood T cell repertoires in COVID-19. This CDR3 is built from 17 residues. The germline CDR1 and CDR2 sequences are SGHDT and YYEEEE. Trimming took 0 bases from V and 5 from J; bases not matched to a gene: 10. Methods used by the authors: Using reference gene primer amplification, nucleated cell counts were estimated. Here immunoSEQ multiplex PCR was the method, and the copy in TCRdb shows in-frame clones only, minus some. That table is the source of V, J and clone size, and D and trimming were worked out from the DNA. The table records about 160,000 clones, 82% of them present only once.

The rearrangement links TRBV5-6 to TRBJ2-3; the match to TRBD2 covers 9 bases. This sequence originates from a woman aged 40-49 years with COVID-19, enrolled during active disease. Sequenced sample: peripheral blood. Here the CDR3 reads CASSLVGGRAWGDTQYF. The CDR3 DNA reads TGTGCCAGCAGCTTGGTTGGCGGGAGGGCCTGGGGAGATACGCAGTATTTT.